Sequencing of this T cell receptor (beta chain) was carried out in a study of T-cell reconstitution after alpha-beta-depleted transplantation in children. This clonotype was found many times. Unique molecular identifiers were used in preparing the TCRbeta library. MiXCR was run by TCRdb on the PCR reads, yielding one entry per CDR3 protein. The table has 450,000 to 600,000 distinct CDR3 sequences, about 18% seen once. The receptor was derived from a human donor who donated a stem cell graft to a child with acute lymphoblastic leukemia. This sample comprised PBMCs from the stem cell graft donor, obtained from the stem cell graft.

The CDR3 loop reads CASSLEREPYEQYF. The CDR3 DNA is TGCGCCAGCAGCTTGGAGCGGGAGCCATACGAGCAGTACTTC. The chain combines TRBV5-1 with TRBJ2-7, with 8 bases identical to TRBD2. The CDR3 consists of 14 residues. With V trimmed by 0 bases and J by 4 bases, 3 bases remained unmatched. CDR1 is SGHRS and CDR2 is YFSETQ in the germline V gene.